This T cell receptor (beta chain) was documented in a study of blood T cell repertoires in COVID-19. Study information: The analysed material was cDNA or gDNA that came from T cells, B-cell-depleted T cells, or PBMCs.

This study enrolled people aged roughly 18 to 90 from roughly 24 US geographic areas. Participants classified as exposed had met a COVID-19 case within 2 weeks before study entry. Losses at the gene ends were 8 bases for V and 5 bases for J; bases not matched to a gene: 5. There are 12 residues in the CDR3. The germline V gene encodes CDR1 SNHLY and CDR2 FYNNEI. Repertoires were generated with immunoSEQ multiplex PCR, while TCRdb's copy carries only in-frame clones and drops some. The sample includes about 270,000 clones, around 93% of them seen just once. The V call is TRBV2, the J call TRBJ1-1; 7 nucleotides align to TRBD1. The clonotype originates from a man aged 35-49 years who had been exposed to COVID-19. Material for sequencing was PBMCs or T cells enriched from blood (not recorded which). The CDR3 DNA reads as TGTGCCAGCGTCCAGGGGGGTACTGAAGCTTTCTTT. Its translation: CASVQGGTEAFF.